This TCR beta chain was recorded in a study of blood T cell repertoires in COVID-19. On the study more broadly: Specimens from acute and convalescent COVID-19 originated in the United States, Italy and Spain. T cells, B-cell-depleted T cells, or PBMCs provided the cDNA or gDNA that served as material.

Per the original data handling: Reference gene primer amplification gave estimated nucleated cell counts. Profiled with immunoSEQ multiplex PCR; TCRdb holds only in-frame clones, not every one. The V and J calls and clone size were taken over from that table, and D and trimming were inferred from the DNA. The sample includes hundreds of thousands of clones, around nine tenths of them seen just once. CDR3 length: 14 amino acids. V shed 4 bases and J 3 bases; nucleotides not matched to a gene: 3. CDR1 is SGHAT and CDR2 is FQNNGV in the germline V gene. V gene TRBV11-2 combines with J gene TRBJ1-2; 9 nucleotides line up with TRBD1. The origin of this receptor is a man aged 40-49 years with acute or convalescent COVID-19. Sample: peripheral blood. CDR3 DNA: TGTGCCAGCAGCTCGGGACAGGGCCACTATGGCTACACCTTC. Its protein product is CASSSGQGHYGYTF.